The 25 T cell receptor beta chains reported below all come from one sample, sequenced in a study of blood T cell repertoires in COVID-19. Produced via immunoSEQ multiplex PCR; TCRdb's table is partial and in-frame only. In the table there are 150,000 or so clones, roughly 84% of which are singletons. The sample consisted of peripheral blood. Source of these receptors: a human donor in a cohort sampled during active COVID-19.

The genes are TRBV7-9 and TRBJ1-4, with D possibly being TRBD1 (6 bases). Germline V gives CDR1 SEHNR, CDR2 FQNEAQ (reference sequence). V was pared by 5 bases and J by 0 bases, with 10 bases between. CDR3 length equals 15 residues. The chain's CDR3 is CASSPRTATNEKLFF. DNA of the CDR3: TGTGCCAGCAGCCCGAGGACAGCAACTAATGAAAAACTGTTTTTT.

This clone was counted between two and nine times. The chain recombines TRBV2 with TRBJ1-6; D possibly corresponds to TRBD1 (5 bases). The CDR3 has 15 residues. Germline V gives CDR1 SNHLY, CDR2 FYNNEI. V was cut by 5 bases and J by 6 bases, with 14 bases left in between. CDR3 sequence (DNA): TGTGCCAGCAGTTCGAGACAGATAGCTAATTCACCCCTCCACTTT. This sequence encodes CASSSRQIANSPLHF.

The chain couples TRBV7-9 to TRBJ2-2, with TRBD2 identical over 10 bases. Trimming cost V 1 base and J 1 base; bases outside gene matches: 3. The CDR3 extends over 17 amino acids. Germline loops: CDR1 SEHNR, CDR2 FQNEAQ (reference sequence). CDR3 loop: CASSLVASGGNTGELFF. The CDR3 DNA sequence: TGTGCCAGCAGCTTAGTCGCTAGCGGGGGGAACACCGGGGAGCTGTTTTTT.

The chain employs TRBV5-1 and TRBJ1-2; 8 bases are a match to TRBD1. Germline loops: CDR1 SGHRS, CDR2 YFSETQ. This CDR3 has 15 amino acids. Germline trimming cut 0 bases from V and 8 bases from J; bases unmatched to any gene: 9. This chain's CDR3 is CASSLASGQGVGYTF. For the CDR3, the DNA is TGCGCCAGCAGCTTGGCCTCCGGACAGGGCGTAGGCTACACCTTC.

This chain joins TRBV7-2 and TRBJ2-2, with D uncertain. This CDR3 region has 13 residues. Trimming removed 6 bases at V and 2 bases at J, with 7 bases between. CDR1 and CDR2 from the germline V gene are SGHTA and FQGNSA. The DNA for the CDR3 is TGTGCCAGCAGGACTGGCAACACCGGGGAGCTGTTTTTT. Protein: CASRTGNTGELFF.

This chain connects TRBV11-2 to TRBJ2-1, with TRBD2 identical over 8 bases. In germline, CDR1 is SGHAT, CDR2 FQNNGV. V gave up 5 bases and J gave up 8 bases; unmatched junction bases: 11. This CDR3 region has 15 residues. The CDR3 sequence: CASSTGTRNGYEQFF. Written as DNA, the CDR3 is TGTGCCAGCAGCACAGGGACTAGAAACGGCTATGAGCAGTTCTTC.

The CDR3 sequence: CASGLTGQNYGYTF. CDR3 sequence (DNA): TGTGCTAGTGGCCTCACGGGACAGAACTATGGCTACACCTTC. The chain has TRBV12-5 and TRBJ1-2, with 7 positions matching TRBD1. There are 14 residues in the CDR3. From germline, CDR1 is LGHNT and CDR2 FRNRAP. Trimming at V came to 6 bases and at J to 2 bases, leaving 6 bases not matched to a gene.

This chain joins TRBV7-3 and TRBJ2-4, with D perhaps TRBD2 (5 bases). The V and J ends lost 5 bases and 8 bases respectively, with 13 bases between them. Germline assignment: CDR1 SGHTA and CDR2 FQGTGA. The CDR3 covers 13 residues. The CDR3 loop reads CASSPTGKDIQYF. In DNA, the CDR3 is TGTGCCAGCAGCCCCACGGGGAAGGACATTCAGTACTTC. Complete variable domain (other parts from reference TRBV7-3 and TRBJ2-4): GAGVSQTPSNKVTEKGKYVELRCDPISGHTALYWYRQSLGQGPEFLIYFQGTGAADDSGLPNDRFFAVRPEGSVSTLKIQRTERGDSAVYLCASSPTGKDIQYFGAGTRLSVL.

This sequence joins TRBV19 and TRBJ1-3, with 8 bases identical to TRBD1. V was clipped by 1 base and J by 3 bases; unmatched bases: 5. CDR1 and CDR2 from the germline V gene are LNHDA and SQIVND (reference sequence). The CDR3 runs 16 residues. This CDR3 is CASSIGTGTRGNTIYF. The CDR3 DNA is TGTGCCAGTAGTATAGGGACAGGGACTCGTGGAAACACCATATATTTT.

In its sample, this clone was seen a few times. This chain joins TRBV12-5 and TRBJ1-3, with TRBD1 matching 7 bases. The germline CDR1 and CDR2 sequences are LGHNT and FRNRAP. V dropped 2 bases and J dropped 2; count of bases not matched to a gene: 3. The CDR3 totals 15 residues. Here the CDR3 reads CASGLITGAGNTIYF. The CDR3, as DNA: TGTGCTAGTGGTTTGATTACAGGGGCTGGAAACACCATATATTTT.

V usage is TRBV28 and J usage is TRBJ2-3, with 10 bases matching TRBD2. This CDR3 has 15 amino acids. V was pared by 7 bases and J by 0 bases, with 4 bases of the junction left unmatched. Per germline, CDR1 MDHEN and CDR2 SYDVKM. The CDR3 is CASTLAGDSTDTQYF. DNA of the CDR3: TGTGCCAGCACCCTAGCGGGGGATAGCACAGATACGCAGTATTTT.

Written as DNA, the CDR3 is TGCAGTGCTAGCTTTGAACAGGAGGCTTTCTTT. This gives the protein CSASFEQEAFF. The V call is TRBV20-1, the J call TRBJ1-1; possible D gene TRBD1, 5 bases. V was cut by 3 bases and J by 11 bases, with 13 bases left in between. Germline values: CDR1 DFQATT, CDR2 SNEGSKA (reference sequence). This CDR3 has 11 residues.

This chain links TRBV6-5 with TRBJ2-3; 11 bases align to TRBD2. Germline V gene lookup returns CDR1 MNHEY and CDR2 SVGAGI. The CDR3 has 16 residues. V lost 3 bases and J lost 1; bases outside the gene matches: 3. CDR3 in DNA: TGTGCCAGCAGTTATCTAGCGGGGGGCCGCACAGATACGCAGTATTTT. Encoded protein: CASSYLAGGRTDTQYF.

The V gene is TRBV5-1, the J gene TRBJ2-2; 7 bases agree with TRBD1. Germline V gene sequence: CDR1 SGHRS, CDR2 YFSETQ. The CDR3 has 16 amino acids. The trim removed 1 base at V and 1 base at J, leaving 4 bases unmatched. CDR3 protein: CASSLLQGMNTGELFF. CDR3 DNA sequence: TGCGCCAGCAGCTTGTTACAGGGGATGAACACCGGGGAGCTGTTTTTT. The complete variable domain, with remaining parts taken from reference TRBV5-1 and TRBJ2-2, reads KAGVTQTPRYLIKTRGQQVTLSCSPISGHRSVSWYQQTPGQGLQFLFEYFSETQRNKGNFPGRFSGRQFSNSRSEMNVSTLELGDSALYLCASSLLQGMNTGELFFGEGSRLTVL.

The chain joins TRBV7-2 to TRBJ2-7, with D possibly matching TRBD2 (6 bases). The germline CDR1 and CDR2 sequences are SGHTA and FQGNSA. Trimming left V 6 bases short and J 2 bases short, with 11 bases between. The CDR3 runs to 13 residues. CDR3 amino acids: CASRPAGPYEQYF. CDR3 nucleotides: TGTGCCAGCAGACCCGCGGGGCCCTACGAGCAGTACTTC. The full variable domain, rest sourced from reference TRBV7-2 and TRBJ2-7, is GAGVSQSPSNKVTEKGKDVELRCDPISGHTALYWYRQSLGQGLEFLIYFQGNSAPDKSGLPSDRFSAERTGGSVSTLTIQRTQQEDSAVYLCASRPAGPYEQYFGPGTRLTVT.

CDR3 in amino acids: CASSQGGGTNYGYTF. CDR3 nucleotide sequence: TGCGCCAGCAGCCAAGGCGGGGGCACGAACTATGGCTACACCTTC. This chain joins TRBV4-1 and TRBJ1-2; maybe TRBD1 (6 bases). Germline CDR1 reads MGHRA; CDR2 reads YSYEKL. Trimming took off 1 base at V and 2 bases at J, with 11 bases between the two ends. There are 15 residues in the CDR3.

This chain joins TRBV29-1 and TRBJ2-5; D unclear. Germline V gives CDR1 SQVTM, CDR2 ANQGSEA. Trimming cost V 7 bases and J 2 bases, with 8 bases left between them. The CDR3 length is 11 residues. The chain's CDR3 is CSGRQQETQYF. The CDR3 DNA reads TGCAGCGGTAGACAACAAGAGACCCAGTACTTC.

The rearrangement links TRBV2 to TRBJ1-2; D is ambiguous. Per the germline V gene, CDR1 is SNHLY and CDR2 is FYNNEI. V lost 3 bases and J 4 bases, leaving 12 bases between the germline ends. The CDR3 covers 14 residues. The CDR3 coding sequence is TGTGCCAGCAGTGAGCAGAATATGCCCTATGGCTACACCTTC. Its translation: CASSEQNMPYGYTF. Combining the CDR3 with reference TRBV2 and TRBJ1-2 gives the whole variable domain EPEVTQTPSHQVTQMGQEVILRCVPISNHLYFYWYRQILGQKVEFLVSFYNNEISEKSEIFDDQFSVERPDGSNFTLKIRSTKLEDSAMYFCASSEQNMPYGYTFGSGTRLTVV.

The chain couples TRBV15 to TRBJ1-6, with TRBD1 matching over 8 bases. With V trimmed by 0 bases and J by 8 bases, 3 bases remained unmatched. The CDR3 runs to 15 residues. Germline V gives CDR1 LNHNV, CDR2 YYDKDF (reference sequence). CDR3 DNA sequence: TGTGCCACCAGCAGAGATCAGACAGGGGATTCACCCCTCCACTTT. Protein product: CATSRDQTGDSPLHF.

V and J are TRBV7-3 and TRBJ2-1; a weak D match, TRBD2 (5 bases). The CDR3 spans 13 residues. V lost 8 bases and J 4 bases, leaving 12 bases between the germline ends. From germline, CDR1 is SGHTA and CDR2 FQGTGA. The CDR3 loop is CASSSTGYNEQFF. The CDR3 nucleotides are TGTGCCAGCTCCTCCACGGGGTACAATGAGCAGTTCTTC.

This chain links TRBV27 with TRBJ2-7; 8 nucleotides line up with TRBD2. Germline CDR1 and CDR2: MNHEY and SMNVEV (reference sequence). This CDR3 is 14 amino acids long. The J segment lost 4 bases and the V segment lost 5 bases, leaving 7 bases of the junction unmatched. CDR3 sequence reads: CASSPRGGRYEQYV. CDR3 nucleotides: TGTGCCAGCAGTCCTCGGGGGGGTAGGTACGAGCAGTACGTC.

This rearrangement joins TRBV11-3 to TRBJ2-5, with TRBD2 identical over 9 bases. The CDR3 contains 15 residues. The junction had 8 bases not matched to a gene; V was cut back by 3 bases and J by 6 bases. Germline CDR1 reads SGHNT; CDR2 reads YENEEA. In DNA, the CDR3 is TGTGCCAGCAGCTTTGGAGGGACTAGCCTCCAGACCCAGTACTTC. It encodes CASSFGGTSLQTQYF. Full variable domain (outside the CDR3, taken from reference TRBV11-3 and TRBJ2-5): EAGVVQSPRYKIIEKKQPVAFWCNPISGHNTLYWYLQNLGQGPELLIRYENEEAVDDSQLPKDRFSAERLKGVDSTLKIQPAELGDSAVYLCASSFGGTSLQTQYFGPGTRLLVL.

This chain joins TRBV19 and TRBJ2-2; maybe TRBD1 (5 bases). There are 14 residues in the CDR3. Germline CDR1 is LNHDA and CDR2 is SQIVND (reference sequence). V was clipped by 2 bases and J by 5 bases, with 9 bases between them. CDR3 residues: CASSIKGDTGELFF. In DNA, the CDR3 is TGTGCCAGTAGTATAAAAGGGGATACCGGGGAGCTGTTTTTT.

The chain is built from TRBV3-1 (or the pseudogene TRBV3-2) and TRBJ2-2; D uncertain. V was clipped by 1 base and J by 8 bases, with 11 bases between them. The CDR3 extends over 14 amino acids. The germline V gene encodes CDR1 LGHDT and CDR2 YNNKEL (reference sequence). The CDR3 region is CASSQAAAGGELFF. The CDR3 DNA reads as TGTGCCAGCAGCCAAGCCGCCGCCGGGGGGGAGCTGTTTTTT.

V usage is TRBV19 and J usage is TRBJ2-1, with D possibly being TRBD1 (6 bases). The germline gives CDR1 LNHDA, CDR2 SQIVND (reference sequence). The CDR3 is made up of 14 amino acids. V shed 5 bases and J shed 5 bases, with 13 bases lying between them. The CDR3 bases are TGTGCCAGTAGTCAAGGACAGAAGAACAATGAGCAGTTCTTC. Translated, it gives CASSQGQKNNEQFF. The full variable domain, in which reference TRBV19 and TRBJ2-1 provide the parts outside the CDR3, is DGGITQSPKYLFRKEGQNVTLSCEQNLNHDAMYWYRQDPGQGLRLIYYSQIVNDFQKGDIAEGYSVSREKKESFPLTVTSAQKNPTAFYLCASSQGQKNNEQFFGPGTRLTVL.